This T cell receptor beta chain was found in a study of blood T cells in healthy people across ages. Next came a second PCR, run for about 6 to 12 cycles, which used a sample-barcoded 5' primer along with a J-beta primer mix. TCRdb re-analysed the 5' RACE reads in MiXCR, keeping a single row per CDR3 protein. The table lists some 1,500,000 distinct CDR3 sequences, approximately 39% of them singletons. Concerning this clonotype: What it binds is unknown.

Study findings and constraints: Strong correlation was found linking TCR beta diversity to naive T cell percentage. The study found more naive CD4+ cells and higher diversity in long-lived than aged donors. Estimated diversity across one million T cells was deemed an underestimate.

This CDR3 has 10 residues. V lost 4 bases and J lost 6, with 5 bases in between. Germline CDR1 and CDR2: SQVTM and ANQGSEA. The clonotype originates from a woman aged 18-29 years in good health. This chain uses TRBV29-1 with TRBJ2-3, with D hard to call. Sequenced input: blood. CDR3 sequence (DNA): TGCAGCGTTGTCCAGGATACGCAGTATTTT. It yields the protein CSVVQDTQYF.